These T cell receptor beta chains were read from a single sample in a study of blood T cell repertoires in COVID-19. TCRdb keeps only in-frame clones here, not all; method: immunoSEQ multiplex PCR. The data show about 190,000 clones, 84% seen once. Sample: peripheral blood. Receptor source: a human donor in a cohort sampled during active COVID-19. The CDR3 runs from the conserved cysteine through the conserved F or W. Each record gives: clone size, D gene, J gene, V gene, CDR3 protein, CDR3 DNA. D genes are given only for firm matches. Only part of the rows carry a size: once, few, many, or a class if the clone is expanded.

.	TRBD1	TRBJ1-2	TRBV6-5	CASSSPGTALYGYTF	TGTGCCAGCAGTTCCCCTGGGACAGCTCTCTATGGCTACACCTTC
.	TRBD1	TRBJ1-1	TRBV19	CASSAGVGQSALPTEAFF	TGTGCCAGTAGTGCCGGGGTGGGACAGTCTGCGCTCCCCACTGAAGCTTTCTTT
.	TRBD1	TRBJ2-7	TRBV15	CATRGYDRGSYEQYF	TGTGCCACCAGGGGATACGACAGGGGGTCCTACGAGCAGTACTTC
.	TRBD2	TRBJ2-7	TRBV7-2	CASSLVASGYEQYF	TGTGCCAGCAGCTTAGTGGCTAGCGGCTACGAGCAGTACTTC
.	.	TRBJ2-7	TRBV6-5	CASSAARGTYEQYF	TGTGCCAGCTCAGCGGCCAGGGGAACCTACGAGCAGTACTTC
.	TRBD1	TRBJ2-7	TRBV27	CASSLGRPGQGAYEQYF	TGTGCCAGCAGTTTAGGCAGACCGGGACAGGGGGCCTACGAGCAGTACTTC
.	TRBD1	TRBJ2-1	TRBV30	CAWKQGPAANEQFF	TGTGCCTGGAAACAGGGGCCCGCTGCGAATGAGCAGTTCTTC
few	TRBD1	TRBJ2-6	TRBV24-1	CATSPGQGLSGANVLTF	TGTGCCACCAGTCCGGGACAGGGGTTGTCTGGGGCCAACGTCCTGACTTTC
.	.	TRBJ1-6	TRBV5-4	CASSFFLSDSPLHF	TGTGCCAGCAGCTTTTTCCTTAGTGATTCACCCCTCCACTTT
.	.	TRBJ2-3	TRBV2	CASTLIRGSTDTQYF	TGTGCCAGCACACTAATACGGGGTAGCACAGATACGCAGTATTTT
.	TRBD1	TRBJ1-1	TRBV29-1	CSVELPGTGPGAFF	TGCAGCGTTGAATTACCCGGGACAGGGCCTGGGGCTTTCTTT
few	.	TRBJ1-3	TRBV3-1/TRBV3-2	CASSQLPGDTGNTIYF	TGTGCCAGCAGCCAACTCCCCGGGGATACGGGAAACACCATATATTTT
.	TRBD2	TRBJ2-4	TRBV3-1/TRBV3-2	CASSGLAGGPGAKNIQYF	TGTGCCAGCAGCGGACTAGCGGGAGGGCCTGGCGCCAAAAACATTCAGTACTTC
.	TRBD1	TRBJ2-3	TRBV29-1	CSAGTDTTDTQYF	TGCAGCGCTGGGACAGATACCACAGATACGCAGTATTTT
few	TRBD2	TRBJ2-1	TRBV4-2	CASSLLAAYNEQFF	TGTGCCAGCAGCCTGCTAGCGGCCTACAATGAGCAGTTCTTC
once	.	TRBJ2-3	TRBV29-1	CSVQSASGATDTQYF	TGCAGCGTCCAAAGCGCGTCAGGGGCAACAGATACGCAGTATTTT
.	.	TRBJ2-7	TRBV5-1	CASSKTVYYEQYF	TGCGCCAGCAGCAAGACAGTTTACTACGAGCAGTACTTC
.	.	TRBJ2-4	TRBV7-9	CASSLPGRQNIQYF	TGTGCCAGCAGCTTACCAGGGCGGCAAAACATTCAGTACTTC
once	.	TRBJ2-2	TRBV14	CASSQDRGWSTGELFF	TGTGCCAGCAGCCAAGATCGGGGTTGGAGCACCGGGGAGCTGTTTTTT
.	TRBD1	TRBJ1-5	TRBV28	CASSLPGQGLQKQPQHF	TGTGCCAGCAGTTTGCCGGGACAGGGGCTTCAGAAGCAGCCCCAGCATTTT
.	TRBD1	TRBJ2-7	TRBV18	CASSPGTALINEQYF	TGTGCCAGCTCACCGGGGACAGCCTTAATAAACGAGCAGTACTTC
once	TRBD1	TRBJ1-1	TRBV7-9	CATRDRVIKWTEAFF	TGTGCCACCCGGGACAGGGTTATAAAGTGGACTGAAGCTTTCTTT
.	.	TRBJ1-1	TRBV7-8	CASSVRGTEAFF	TGTGCCAGCAGCGTAAGGGGCACTGAAGCTTTCTTT
.	TRBD2	TRBJ2-1	TRBV28	CASSYAGGSYNEQFF	TGTGCCAGCAGTTATGCGGGGGGGTCCTACAATGAGCAGTTCTTC
.	TRBD1	TRBJ1-1	TRBV3-1/TRBV3-2	CASSQYRGRGTEAFF	TGTGCCAGCAGCCAATACAGGGGTAGGGGCACTGAAGCTTTCTTT
.	TRBD1	TRBJ2-5	TRBV6-5	CASATGGWQETQYF	TGTGCCAGTGCCACAGGGGGCTGGCAAGAGACCCAGTACTTC
.	.	TRBJ1-1	TRBV30	CAWSPYTFHRAGDTEAFF	TGTGCCTGGAGTCCGTACACATTCCACAGGGCGGGCGACACTGAAGCTTTCTTT
.	.	TRBJ1-6	TRBV7-6	CASSLEVTGLSQSPLHF	TGTGCCAGCAGCTTAGAAGTCACAGGCCTCTCCCAGTCACCCCTCCACTTT
.	.	TRBJ2-5	TRBV5-8	CASSLGQSSQETQYF	TGTGCCAGCAGCTTGGGGCAGTCGTCTCAAGAGACCCAGTACTTC
.	TRBD2	TRBJ2-5	TRBV6-1	CASSETRDRASGRAIRETQYF	TGTGCCAGCAGTGAAACCCGGGACAGGGCTAGCGGGAGGGCCATAAGGGAGACCCAGTACTTC
once	.	TRBJ2-5	TRBV5-1	CASSLVEEMKTQYF	TGCGCCAGCAGCTTGGTCGAGGAGATGAAGACCCAGTACTTC
few	.	TRBJ1-1	TRBV11-3	CASSFSGTEAFF	TGTGCCAGCAGCTTTTCGGGCACTGAAGCTTTCTTT
.	TRBD1	TRBJ2-1	TRBV5-1	CASTDPNRGYNEQFF	TGCGCCAGCACGGACCCAAACAGGGGTTACAATGAGCAGTTCTTC
.	.	TRBJ2-1	TRBV5-4	CASSIPAGLTYNEQFF	TGTGCCAGCAGCATCCCAGCGGGCCTAACCTACAATGAGCAGTTCTTC
.	.	TRBJ1-4	TRBV2	CASRDELASEKLFF	TGTGCCAGCAGAGATGAACTAGCGTCAGAAAAACTGTTTTTT
.	TRBD2	TRBJ2-1	TRBV29-1	CSVVATSAGEQFF	TGCAGCGTTGTGGCGACTAGCGCGGGTGAGCAGTTCTTC
.	TRBD1	TRBJ2-2	TRBV3-1/TRBV3-2	CASSHGAQGAPAGELFF	TGTGCCAGCAGCCACGGAGCGCAGGGGGCGCCTGCCGGGGAGCTGTTTTTT
.	.	TRBJ2-2	TRBV7-2	CAHERDTGELFF	TGTGCCCATGAGAGGGACACCGGGGAGCTGTTTTTT
.	.	TRBJ1-4	TRBV19	CASRPRLRNREKLFF	TGTGCTTCCCGTCCTCGACTTCGTAATAGGGAAAAACTGTTTTTT
.	TRBD1	TRBJ1-5	TRBV19	CASIPGQGHQPQHF	TGTGCCAGTATCCCGGGACAGGGACATCAGCCCCAGCATTTT
.	TRBD1	TRBJ1-2	TRBV24-1	CATSDTGTGREPYGYTF	TGTGCCACCAGTGATACCGGGACAGGGAGGGAGCCTTATGGCTACACCTTC
.	TRBD1	TRBJ2-7	TRBV3-1/TRBV3-2	CASSHFVGTGRGYEQYF	TGTGCCAGCAGTCACTTCGTAGGGACAGGGAGAGGATACGAGCAGTACTTC
once	.	TRBJ1-1	TRBV10-3	CAISESGLPNTEAFF	TGTGCCATCAGTGAGTCGGGGCTGCCGAACACTGAAGCTTTCTTT
.	.	TRBJ2-2	TRBV7-9	CASSLALADTGELFF	TGTGCCAGCAGCTTAGCTTTAGCCGACACCGGGGAGCTGTTTTTT
.	TRBD1	TRBJ1-6	TRBV18	CASSPLRDSNSPLHF	TGTGCCAGCTCCCCCCTCCGGGACAGCAATTCACCCCTCCACTTT